This TCR beta chain was documented in a study of human T cells and chemical hapten exposure. In the study overall: Investigators sensitized roughly 2 cm by roughly 2 cm of upper inner arm skin with 2% DPC. All through the approximately 25-week study, the scalp of each patient received diphenylcyclopropenone doses weekly. Study-level findings and limits: DPC sensitization did not alter TCRs above 1 in 1000 frequency.

Specified time point: patch test 2, 6 weeks after DPC sensitization. Treatment described: therapeutic diphenylcyclopropenone sensitization with weekly scalp DPC. Sequencing started from total RNA isolated from unfractionated whole blood. V gave up 1 base and J gave up 3 bases, with 10 bases separating them. The CDR3 extends over 16 amino acids. Germline lookup yields CDR1 MGHRA and CDR2 YSYEKL. A note on this clonotype: The antigen is unknown.

TCRdb processed the RACE reads anew with MiXCR; each CDR3 protein has one entry. Counted here are a few hundred thousand distinct CDR3 sequences, about 6.3% occurring once; the ten biggest clones make up over 5.5%. V gene TRBV4-1 combines with J gene TRBJ2-6, with no clear D. Sequencing was performed on whole blood, taken in connection with sensitization to the hapten diphenylcyclopropenone (DPC). The sequence derives from a woman younger than 30 with alopecia areata. Some clones in this sample may be carry-over from other donors' samples. The CDR3 spells CASSQGTLNGANVLTF. The CDR3 region has the DNA TGCGCCAGCAGCCAAGGGACCTTGAATGGGGCCAACGTCCTGACTTTC.